This T cell receptor beta chain originates from a study of shared clonotypes between healthy human individuals. The J segment lost 4 bases and the V segment lost 3 bases, leaving 4 bases of the junction unmatched. The CDR3 has 14 residues. Germline-derived CDR1 and CDR2 are SGHAT and FQNNGV. Sequencing was performed with immunoSEQ multiplex PCR; in TCRdb, only in-frame clones are kept and a portion is missing. The data contain 900,000 to 1,200,000 clones, 75% to 85% of them singletons. The sample taken for sequencing was memory CD4+ T cells from PBMCs. The sample's subset: CD45RA-negative fraction. This chain connects TRBV11-2 to TRBJ2-7; 9 bases map to TRBD1. This TCR was sampled from a man between 18 and 29 years old in good health. Some clones in this sample may be carry-over from other donors' samples. The CDR3 DNA reads as TGTGCCAGCAGCTTGACAGGGGGATGGTACGAGCAGTACTTC. Residues: CASSLTGGWYEQYF.